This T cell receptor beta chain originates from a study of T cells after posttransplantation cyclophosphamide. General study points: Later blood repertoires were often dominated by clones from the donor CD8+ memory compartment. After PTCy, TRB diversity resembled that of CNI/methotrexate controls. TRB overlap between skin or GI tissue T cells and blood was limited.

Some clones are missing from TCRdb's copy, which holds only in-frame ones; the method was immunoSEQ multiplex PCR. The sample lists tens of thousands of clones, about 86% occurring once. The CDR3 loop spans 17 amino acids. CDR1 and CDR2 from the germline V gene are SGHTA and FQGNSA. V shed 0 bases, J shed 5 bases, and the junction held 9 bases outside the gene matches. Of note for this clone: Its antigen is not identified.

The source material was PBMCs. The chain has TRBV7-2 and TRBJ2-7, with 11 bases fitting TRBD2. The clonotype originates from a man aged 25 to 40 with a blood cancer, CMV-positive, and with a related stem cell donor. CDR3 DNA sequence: TGTGCCAGCAGCTTAGCGCTCCTAGCGGGAGGTATCCACGAGCAGTACTTC. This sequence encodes CASSLALLAGGIHEQYF.